The 3 T cell receptor beta chains reported below all come from one sample, sequenced in a study of T cell responses to AZD1222 COVID-19 vaccine. Sequencing was performed with immunoSEQ multiplex PCR; in TCRdb, only in-frame clones are kept and a portion is missing. In the table there are 95,000 to 110,000 clones, over 70% of which are singletons. The sequencing here drew on peripheral blood, taken on day 0 of AZD1222 vaccination. The receptors were sampled from an adult in good health.

CDR3 region: CASSYLSGASTEAFF. The CDR3 nucleotides are TGTGCCAGCAGTTACCTATCGGGGGCGTCCACTGAAGCTTTCTTT. The rearrangement joins TRBV6-2 or TRBV6-3 to TRBJ1-1, with a tentative D call TRBD1 (6 bases). CDR3 length: 15 residues. V lost 2 bases, J lost 4 bases, and 14 bases lay in between. Per germline, CDR1 MNHEY and CDR2 SVGEGT.

The V and J genes are TRBV12-5 and TRBJ1-2; 7 bases align to TRBD1. This CDR3 is built from 17 residues. Germline CDR1 is LGHNT and CDR2 is FRNRAP. V shed 1 base, J shed 0 bases, and the junction held 8 bases outside the gene matches. Written as DNA, the CDR3 is TGTGCTAGTGGTTTGGAGCCTCGACAGGGTGCTAACTATGGCTACACCTTC. Translating it yields CASGLEPRQGANYGYTF.

J is TRBJ2-3 and V is TRBV19, with a weak D call TRBD2 (6 bases). Germline V gives CDR1 LNHDA, CDR2 SQIVND (reference sequence). The ends were cut back, 10 bases at V and 0 bases at J, with 14 bases in the middle. CDR3 size: 14 residues. The CDR3 DNA reads TGTGCCACCTCCGGGACTCGAAGCACAGATACGCAGTATTTT. Amino acid sequence: CATSGTRSTDTQYF. The variable domain in full, with the rest retrieved from reference TRBV19 and TRBJ2-3, is DGGITQSPKYLFRKEGQNVTLSCEQNLNHDAMYWYRQDPGQGLRLIYYSQIVNDFQKGDIAEGYSVSREKKESFPLTVTSAQKNPTAFYLCATSGTRSTDTQYFGPGTRLTVL.